Included here is one T cell receptor beta chain sequence, with context. Antigen specificity is unknown. These data come from a study of CD8+ T cells in alopecia areata. Study at large: Percent of scalp involved defined treated patients' severity scores.

Treatment denoted: oral pan-JAK inhibitor, 5-10 mg twice daily. Germline V gene lookup returns CDR1 SNHLY and CDR2 FYNNEI. The V gene end was trimmed by 4 bases and the J gene end by 0 bases; junction bases not matched to a gene: 3. This CDR3 is built from 15 residues. Extracted from the samples, RNA was reverse transcribed into cDNA to serve as the sequencing template. Sequencing used immunoSEQ multiplex PCR; TCRdb keeps in-frame clones, though not all of them. The data hold 210,000 or so clones, with approximately 72% observed a single time. Study-wide findings and caveats: Clonality was higher in lesional than normal scalp, especially in alopecia totalis/universalis. Clonality in the scalp and expanded CD8+ clones ranked among the top 100 were significantly decreased by tofacitinib.

V and J are TRBV2 and TRBJ1-5; 7 nucleotides line up with TRBD1. This clonotype was obtained from a human donor with alopecia areata. The sequencing here drew on CD4+ T cells sorted from blood, taken between weeks 44 and 45, from a patient treated with tofacitinib. CDR3 sequence: CASSGTGDSNQPQHF. CDR3 in DNA: TGTGCCAGCAGTGGTACAGGGGATAGCAATCAGCCCCAGCATTTT.